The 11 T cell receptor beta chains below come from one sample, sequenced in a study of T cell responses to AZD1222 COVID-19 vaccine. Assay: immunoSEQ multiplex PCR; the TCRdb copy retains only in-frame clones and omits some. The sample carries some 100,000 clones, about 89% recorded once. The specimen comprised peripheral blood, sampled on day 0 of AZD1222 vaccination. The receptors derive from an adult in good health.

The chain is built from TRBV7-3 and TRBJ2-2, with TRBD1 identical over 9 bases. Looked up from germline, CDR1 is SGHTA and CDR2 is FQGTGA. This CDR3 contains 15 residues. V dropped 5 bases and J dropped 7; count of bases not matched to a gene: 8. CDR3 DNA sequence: TGTGCCAGCAGCGAACAGGGGGCGCAAAACGGGGAGCTGTTTTTT. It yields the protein CASSEQGAQNGELFF.

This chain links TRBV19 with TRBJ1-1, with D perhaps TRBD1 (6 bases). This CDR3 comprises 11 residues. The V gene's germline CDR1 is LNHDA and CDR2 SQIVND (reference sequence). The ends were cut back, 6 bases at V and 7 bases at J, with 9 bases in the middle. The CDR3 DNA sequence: TGTGCCAGTAGCCCAGGGGTTGAAGCTTTCTTT. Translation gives CASSPGVEAFF.

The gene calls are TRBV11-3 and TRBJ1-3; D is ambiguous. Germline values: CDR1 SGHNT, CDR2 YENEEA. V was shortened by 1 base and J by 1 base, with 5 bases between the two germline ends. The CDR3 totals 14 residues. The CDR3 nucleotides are TGTGCCAGCAGCTTAGGGCTATCTGGAAACACCATATATTTT. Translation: CASSLGLSGNTIYF.

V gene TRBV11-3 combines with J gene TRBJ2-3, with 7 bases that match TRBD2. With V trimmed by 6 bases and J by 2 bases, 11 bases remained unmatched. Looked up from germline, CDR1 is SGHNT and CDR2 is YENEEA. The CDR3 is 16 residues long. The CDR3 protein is CASSRGVHRYTDTQYF. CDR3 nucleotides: TGTGCCAGCAGTCGGGGGGTCCACAGGTACACAGATACGCAGTATTTT. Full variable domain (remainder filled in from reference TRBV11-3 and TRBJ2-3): EAGVVQSPRYKIIEKKQPVAFWCNPISGHNTLYWYLQNLGQGPELLIRYENEEAVDDSQLPKDRFSAERLKGVDSTLKIQPAELGDSAVYLCASSRGVHRYTDTQYFGPGTRLTVL.

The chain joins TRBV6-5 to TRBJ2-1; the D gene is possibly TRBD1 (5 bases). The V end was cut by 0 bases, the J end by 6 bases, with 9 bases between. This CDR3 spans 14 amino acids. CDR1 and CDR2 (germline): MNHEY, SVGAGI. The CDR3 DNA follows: TGTGCCAGCAGTTACTCGGGGCAGCCCAATGAGCAGTTCTTC. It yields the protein CASSYSGQPNEQFF.

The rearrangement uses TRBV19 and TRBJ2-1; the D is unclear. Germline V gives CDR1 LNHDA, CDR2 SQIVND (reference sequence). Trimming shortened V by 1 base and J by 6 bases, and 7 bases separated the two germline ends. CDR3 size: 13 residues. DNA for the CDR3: TGTGCCAGTAGTATAGGACTGAGCAATGAGCAGTTCTTC. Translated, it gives CASSIGLSNEQFF. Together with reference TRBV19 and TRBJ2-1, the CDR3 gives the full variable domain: DGGITQSPKYLFRKEGQNVTLSCEQNLNHDAMYWYRQDPGQGLRLIYYSQIVNDFQKGDIAEGYSVSREKKESFPLTVTSAQKNPTAFYLCASSIGLSNEQFFGPGTRLTVL.

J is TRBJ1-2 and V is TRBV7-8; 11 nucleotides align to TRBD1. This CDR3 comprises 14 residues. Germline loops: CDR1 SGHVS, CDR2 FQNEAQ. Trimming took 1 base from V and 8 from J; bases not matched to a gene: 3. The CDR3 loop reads CASSLEDRGRGYTF. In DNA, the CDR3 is TGTGCCAGCAGCTTAGAGGACAGGGGGCGAGGCTACACCTTC. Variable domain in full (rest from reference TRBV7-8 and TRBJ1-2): GAGVSQSPRYKVAKRGQDVALRCDPISGHVSLFWYQQALGQGPEFLTYFQNEAQLDKSGLPSDRFFAERPEGSVSTLKIQRTQQEDSAVYLCASSLEDRGRGYTFGSGTRLTVV.

CDR3 loop: CSGLGQGYETQYF. CDR3 in DNA: TGCAGCGGATTGGGACAGGGGTATGAGACCCAGTACTTC. V gene TRBV29-1 combines with J gene TRBJ2-5, with 10 bases fitting TRBD1. V lost 7 bases, J lost 5 bases, and 7 bases stayed unmatched. The CDR3 runs 13 residues. Germline CDR1 and CDR2: SQVTM and ANQGSEA.

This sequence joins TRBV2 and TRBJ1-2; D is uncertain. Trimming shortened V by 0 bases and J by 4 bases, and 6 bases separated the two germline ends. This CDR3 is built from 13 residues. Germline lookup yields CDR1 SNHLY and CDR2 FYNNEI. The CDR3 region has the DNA TGTGCCAGCAGTGAAGCGGGGATCTATGGCTACACCTTC. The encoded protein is CASSEAGIYGYTF.

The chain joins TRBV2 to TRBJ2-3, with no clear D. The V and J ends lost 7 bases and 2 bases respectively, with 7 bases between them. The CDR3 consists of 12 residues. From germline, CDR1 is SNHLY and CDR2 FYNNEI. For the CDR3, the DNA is TGTGCCAGCAATCCAGACACAGATACGCAGTATTTT. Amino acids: CASNPDTDTQYF.

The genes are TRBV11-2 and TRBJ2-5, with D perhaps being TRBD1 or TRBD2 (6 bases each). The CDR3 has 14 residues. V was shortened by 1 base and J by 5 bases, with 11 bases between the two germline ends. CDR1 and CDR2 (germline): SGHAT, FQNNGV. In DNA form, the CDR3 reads TGTGCCAGCAGCTTAGTGGGGGGCCGGGAGACCCAGTACTTC. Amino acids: CASSLVGGRETQYF.